These 6 T cell receptor beta chains came from one sample sequenced in a study of T-cell reconstitution after alpha-beta-depleted transplantation in children. Construction of the TCRbeta library involved unique molecular identifiers. MiXCR, run by TCRdb on the PCR reads, gives a single entry per CDR3 protein. The repertoire includes more than 400,000 distinct CDR3 sequences, approximately 41% of them detected once, and roughly 27% sits in the top ten. The sequencing here drew on PBMCs, taken before TCRalphabeta/CD19-depleted stem cell transplant. All receptors come from a girl aged 2 to 10 with aplastic anemia, due to receive a stem cell transplant.

The chain couples TRBV5-1 to TRBJ2-1; the D is unclear. V was shortened by 4 bases and J by 1 base, with 6 bases between the two germline ends. This CDR3 region has 13 residues. In germline, CDR1 is SGHRS, CDR2 YFSETQ. The CDR3 loop is CASSVTSYNEQFF. CDR3 coding DNA: TGCGCCAGCAGCGTTACTTCCTACAATGAGCAGTTCTTC.

Worth noting for this clonotype: One junction end disagrees with the germline gene, perhaps due to a read error. The V call is TRBV28, the J call TRBJ1-3, with 9 nucleotides matching TRBD1. Germline V CDR1 and CDR2: MDHEN, SYDVKM. There are 14 residues in the CDR3. For the CDR3, the DNA is TGTGCCAGCCGGGAGGACAGGGGAGGAAACACCATACATTTT. Protein: CASREDRGGNTIHF.

About this clonotype: A read error is possible here, since a much larger clone lies one base away. The rearrangement joins TRBV12-3 or TRBV12-4 to TRBJ1-4; weak D call: TRBD1 (5 bases). The CDR3 loop spans 14 amino acids. V shed 8 bases and J shed 7 bases, with 17 bases lying between them. The chain's CDR3 is CASRDGGSTEKLFF. The CDR3 coding sequence is TGTGCCAGCCGGGACGGGGGGTCGACTGAAAAACTGTTTTTT.

V usage is TRBV18 and J usage is TRBJ2-3, with TRBD1 as a possible D gene (5 bases). The CDR3 extends over 14 amino acids. Per germline, CDR1 KGHSH and CDR2 LQKENI. Trimming removed 4 bases from V and 2 bases from J, with 10 bases in between. CDR3 amino acids: CASSRGRNTDTQYF. The CDR3 coding sequence is TGTGCCAGCTCACGGGGCAGAAACACAGATACGCAGTATTTT.

This clonotype was seen more than once but under ten times. The chain employs TRBV7-3 and TRBJ2-7, with a possible D match to TRBD2 (5 bases). The CDR3 loop spans 13 amino acids. Germline lookup yields CDR1 SGHTA and CDR2 FQGTGA. Trimming removed 2 bases from V and 7 bases from J, with 12 bases in between. In DNA, the CDR3 is TGTGCCAGCAGCTTAGTCTCCTGGGAGGAGCAGTACTTC. This gives the protein CASSLVSWEEQYF.

This clonotype has only one observation. The chain has TRBV10-2 and TRBJ2-1; 7 positions match TRBD2. The CDR3 extends over 12 amino acids. Trimming cost V 0 bases and J 12 bases; bases outside gene matches: 2. Germline V lookup: CDR1 WSHSY, CDR2 SAAADI. The CDR3 DNA reads TGCGCCAGCAGTGAGTCGGGGGGGTGGCAGTTCTTC. It encodes CASSESGGWQFF.